One sample yielded the 8 T cell receptor beta chains listed below, sequenced in a study of shared clonotypes between healthy human individuals. Sequencing used immunoSEQ multiplex PCR; TCRdb keeps in-frame clones, though not all of them. The table records some 2,000,000 clones, 90% to 96% of them present only once. The sequencing input was naive CD4+ T cells sorted from blood. Subset reported: CD45RA+ positively selected. Receptors originate from a man between 18 and 29 years old in good health.

CDR3 residues: CSVDQQRTSSYEQYF. The CDR3 DNA sequence: TGCAGCGTGGACCAACAGCGAACGAGCTCCTACGAGCAGTACTTC. The chain carries TRBV29-1 and TRBJ2-7; D remains unclear. There are 15 residues in the CDR3. V was shortened by 6 bases and J by 0 bases, with 18 bases between the two germline ends. Germline V gene lookup returns CDR1 SQVTM and CDR2 ANQGSEA.

The V call is TRBV11-3, the J call TRBJ2-5; 8 bases are a match to TRBD2. CDR1 and CDR2 (germline): SGHNT, YENEEA. CDR3 size: 15 residues. After removal of 5 bases from V and 4 bases from J, the junction contained 9 bases not matched to a gene. The DNA for the CDR3 is TGTGCCAGCAGCCCGGGACTAGGCGTAGGAGAGACCCAGTACTTC. It translates to CASSPGLGVGETQYF.

The gene calls are TRBV27 and TRBJ1-6; D is perhaps TRBD1 (6 bases). CDR3 length: 15 residues. Germline-derived CDR1 and CDR2 are MNHEY and SMNVEV (reference sequence). V was cut by 3 bases and J by 5 bases, with 11 bases left in between. CDR3 sequence: CASSFRGPHNSPLHF. In DNA, the CDR3 is TGTGCCAGCAGTTTCAGGGGACCCCATAATTCACCCCTCCACTTT.

V and J are TRBV14 and TRBJ1-3; the D is unclear. Per germline, CDR1 SGHDN and CDR2 FVKESK. V lost 1 base and J 0 bases, leaving 7 bases between the germline ends. CDR3 size: 15 residues. CDR3 in amino acids: CASSQAPTSGNTIYF. The CDR3 DNA sequence: TGTGCCAGCAGCCAAGCACCCACCTCTGGAAACACCATATATTTT.

V is TRBV6-5 and J is TRBJ1-5; 11 bases match TRBD1. The CDR3 is 14 amino acids. Germline trimming cut 5 bases from V and 5 bases from J; bases unmatched to any gene: 2. Germline V gene lookup returns CDR1 MNHEY and CDR2 SVGAGI. In nucleotides, the CDR3 is TGTGCCAGCAGTCGGGGACAGGGGGATCAGCCCCAGCATTTT. This sequence encodes CASSRGQGDQPQHF.

The chain uses TRBV4-1 and TRBJ2-1; TRBD1 or TRBD2 may be the D gene (6 bases each). This CDR3 is built from 16 residues. Trimming took off 4 bases at V and 6 bases at J, with 19 bases between the two ends. Germline V gives CDR1 MGHRA, CDR2 YSYEKL. The CDR3 loop reads CASSPGGRVIANEQFF. CDR3 nucleotides: TGCGCCAGCAGCCCCGGGGGCAGGGTAATCGCCAATGAGCAGTTCTTC.

The J gene is TRBJ2-3, the V gene TRBV7-4; the match to TRBD1 covers 8 bases. V lost 4 bases and J lost 6; bases outside the gene matches: 12. The germline gives CDR1 SGHVT, CDR2 SQSDAQ. The CDR3 extends over 16 amino acids. CDR3 sequence (DNA): TGTGCCAGCAGCTGCCACAGGGGGGCCCCTAGGGATACGCAGTATTTT. It translates to CASSCHRGAPRDTQYF.

The chain links TRBV25-1 to TRBJ2-7; possibly TRBD2 for D (6 bases). The V gene lost 5 bases and the J gene lost 1 base, with 12 bases spanning the gap. Germline assignment: CDR1 MGHDK and CDR2 SYGVNS. The length of the CDR3 is 14 residues. The CDR3 reads CASSTGLPSYEQYF. The CDR3 region has the DNA TGTGCCAGCAGTACGGGACTCCCGTCCTACGAGCAGTACTTC.